The clone carrying this T cell receptor (beta chain) was seen once. Per germline, CDR1 MGHRA and CDR2 YSYEKL. V lost 0 bases to trimming and J lost 0 bases, with 12 bases between them. The CDR3 loop spans 17 amino acids. These data come from a study of T cell changes during pregnancy in multiple sclerosis. The method was immunoSEQ multiplex PCR; TCRdb's version includes in-frame clones alone and lacks a portion of them. The sample holds about 12,000 clones; about 85% are singletons and the top ten take approximately 15%. The source was CD8+ T cells from peripheral blood mononuclear cells, collected in the second trimester of pregnancy. The TCR originated in a female donor in good health, enrolled as a control in a pregnancy study. V and J are TRBV4-1 and TRBJ2-1; unclear D gene. CDR3 in amino acids: CASSQDGGSSSYNEQFF. The CDR3 region has the DNA TGCGCCAGCAGCCAAGATGGTGGTTCCAGCTCCTACAATGAGCAGTTCTTC.